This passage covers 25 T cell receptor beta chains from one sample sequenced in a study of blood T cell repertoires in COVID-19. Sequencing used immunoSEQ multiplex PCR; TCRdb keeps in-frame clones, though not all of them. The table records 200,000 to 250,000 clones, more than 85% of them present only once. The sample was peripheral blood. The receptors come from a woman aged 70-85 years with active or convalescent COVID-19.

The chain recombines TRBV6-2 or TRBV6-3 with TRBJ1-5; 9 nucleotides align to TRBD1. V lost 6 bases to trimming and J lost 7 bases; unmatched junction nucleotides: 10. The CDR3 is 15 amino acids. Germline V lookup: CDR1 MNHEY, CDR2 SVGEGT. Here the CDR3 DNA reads TGTGCCAGCAGCCTAACAGGGGGCGCGGGGCAGCCCCAGCATTTT. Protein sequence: CASSLTGGAGQPQHF.

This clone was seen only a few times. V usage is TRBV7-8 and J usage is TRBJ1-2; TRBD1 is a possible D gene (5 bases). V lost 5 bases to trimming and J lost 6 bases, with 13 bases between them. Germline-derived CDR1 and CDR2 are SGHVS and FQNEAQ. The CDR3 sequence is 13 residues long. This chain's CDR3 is CASSPARGDGYTF. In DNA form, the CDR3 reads TGTGCCAGCAGCCCGGCCCGGGGGGATGGCTACACCTTC. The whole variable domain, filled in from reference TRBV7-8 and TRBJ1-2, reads GAGVSQSPRYKVAKRGQDVALRCDPISGHVSLFWYQQALGQGPEFLTYFQNEAQLDKSGLPSDRFFAERPEGSVSTLKIQRTQQEDSAVYLCASSPARGDGYTFGSGTRLTVV.

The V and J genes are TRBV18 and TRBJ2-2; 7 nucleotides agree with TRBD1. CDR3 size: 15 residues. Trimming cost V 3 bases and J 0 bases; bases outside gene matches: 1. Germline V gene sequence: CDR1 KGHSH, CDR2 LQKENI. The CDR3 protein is CASSPGQSNTGELFF. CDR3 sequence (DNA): TGTGCCAGCTCACCGGGACAGTCGAACACCGGGGAGCTGTTTTTT.

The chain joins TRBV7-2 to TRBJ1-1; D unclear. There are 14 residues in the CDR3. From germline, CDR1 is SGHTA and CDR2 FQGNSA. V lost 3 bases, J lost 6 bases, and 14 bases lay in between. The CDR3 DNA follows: TGTGCCAGCAGCTTCCCGATCTATTCGGCTGAAGCTTTCTTT. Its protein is CASSFPIYSAEAFF.

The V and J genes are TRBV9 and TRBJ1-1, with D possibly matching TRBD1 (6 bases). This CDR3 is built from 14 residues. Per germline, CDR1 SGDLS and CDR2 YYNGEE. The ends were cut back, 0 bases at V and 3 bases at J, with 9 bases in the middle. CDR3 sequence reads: CASSVVQGYTEAFF. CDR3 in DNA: TGTGCCAGCAGCGTAGTGCAGGGGTACACTGAAGCTTTCTTT.

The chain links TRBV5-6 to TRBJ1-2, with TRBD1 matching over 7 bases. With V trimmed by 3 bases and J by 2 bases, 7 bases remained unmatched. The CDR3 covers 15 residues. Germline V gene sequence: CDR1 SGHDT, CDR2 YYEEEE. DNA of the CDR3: TGTGCCAGCAGCTCGACTCTCAGGGGGAACTATGGCTACACCTTC. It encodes CASSSTLRGNYGYTF.

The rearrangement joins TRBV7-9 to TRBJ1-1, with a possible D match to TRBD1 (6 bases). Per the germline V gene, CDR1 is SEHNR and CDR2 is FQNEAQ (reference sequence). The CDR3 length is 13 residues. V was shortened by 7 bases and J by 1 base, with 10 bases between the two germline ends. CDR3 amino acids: CASIEQGNTEAFF. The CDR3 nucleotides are TGTGCCAGCATAGAACAGGGGAACACTGAAGCTTTCTTT. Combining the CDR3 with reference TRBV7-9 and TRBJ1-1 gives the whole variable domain DTGVSQNPRHKITKRGQNVTFRCDPISEHNRLYWYRQTLGQGPEFLTYFQNEAQLEKSRLLSDRFSAERPKGSFSTLEIQRTEQGDSAMYLCASIEQGNTEAFFGQGTRLTVV.

The DNA for the CDR3 is TGTGCCAGCAGTTCCGCAGGCGGCTACACCTTC. Its protein is CASSSAGGYTF. The chain uses TRBV6-2 or TRBV6-3 and TRBJ1-2, with no clear D. V lost 4 bases to trimming and J lost 8 bases, with 8 bases between them. The CDR3 covers 11 residues. Germline V gives CDR1 MNHEY, CDR2 SVGEGT.

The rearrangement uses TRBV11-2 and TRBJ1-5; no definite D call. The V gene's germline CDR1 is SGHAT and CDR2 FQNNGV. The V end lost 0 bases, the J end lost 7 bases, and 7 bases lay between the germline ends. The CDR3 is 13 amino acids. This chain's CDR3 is CASSLDSLQPQHF. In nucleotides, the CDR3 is TGTGCCAGCAGCTTAGATTCCCTACAGCCCCAGCATTTT.

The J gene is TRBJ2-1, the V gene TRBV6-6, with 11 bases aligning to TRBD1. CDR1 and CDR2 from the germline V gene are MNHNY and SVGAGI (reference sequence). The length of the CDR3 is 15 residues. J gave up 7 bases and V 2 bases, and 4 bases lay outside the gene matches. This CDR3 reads CASSYGDRGSNEQFF. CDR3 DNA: TGTGCCAGCAGTTACGGGGACAGGGGGTCAAATGAGCAGTTCTTC.

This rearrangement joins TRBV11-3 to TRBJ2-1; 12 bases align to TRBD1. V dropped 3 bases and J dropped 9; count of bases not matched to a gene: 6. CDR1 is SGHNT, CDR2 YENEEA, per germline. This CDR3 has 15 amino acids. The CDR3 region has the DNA TGTGCCAGCAGCTTGGCTGGGACAGGGGGCGTTGAGCAGTTCTTC. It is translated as CASSLAGTGGVEQFF. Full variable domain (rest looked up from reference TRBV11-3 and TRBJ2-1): EAGVVQSPRYKIIEKKQPVAFWCNPISGHNTLYWYLQNLGQGPELLIRYENEEAVDDSQLPKDRFSAERLKGVDSTLKIQPAELGDSAVYLCASSLAGTGGVEQFFGPGTRLTVL.

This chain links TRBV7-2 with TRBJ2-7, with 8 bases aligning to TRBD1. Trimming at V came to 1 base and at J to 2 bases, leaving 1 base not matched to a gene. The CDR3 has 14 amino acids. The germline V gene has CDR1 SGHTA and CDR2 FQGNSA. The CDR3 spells CASSLGTGTYEQYF. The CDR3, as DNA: TGTGCCAGCAGCTTAGGGACAGGGACCTACGAGCAGTACTTC.

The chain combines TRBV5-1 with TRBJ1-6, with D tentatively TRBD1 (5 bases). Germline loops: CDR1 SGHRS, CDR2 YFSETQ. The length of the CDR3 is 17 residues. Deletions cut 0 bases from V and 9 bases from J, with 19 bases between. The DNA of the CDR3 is TGCGCCAGCAGCTTGGCCGGAACAGGTCCCGCAGGTTCACCCCTCCACTTT. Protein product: CASSLAGTGPAGSPLHF.

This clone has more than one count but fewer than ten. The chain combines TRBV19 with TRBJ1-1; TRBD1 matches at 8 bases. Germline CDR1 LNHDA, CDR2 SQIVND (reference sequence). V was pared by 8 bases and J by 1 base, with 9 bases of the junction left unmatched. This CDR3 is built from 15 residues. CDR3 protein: CASHLIGQGNTEAFF. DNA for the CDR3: TGTGCCAGTCACCTAATCGGACAGGGGAACACTGAAGCTTTCTTT.

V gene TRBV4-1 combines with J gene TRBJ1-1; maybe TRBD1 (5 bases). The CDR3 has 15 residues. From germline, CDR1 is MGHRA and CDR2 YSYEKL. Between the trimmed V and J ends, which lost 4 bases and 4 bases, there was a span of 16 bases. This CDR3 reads CASSLQQVFSTEAFF. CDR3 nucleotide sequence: TGCGCCAGCAGCCTACAACAGGTATTTAGCACTGAAGCTTTCTTT.

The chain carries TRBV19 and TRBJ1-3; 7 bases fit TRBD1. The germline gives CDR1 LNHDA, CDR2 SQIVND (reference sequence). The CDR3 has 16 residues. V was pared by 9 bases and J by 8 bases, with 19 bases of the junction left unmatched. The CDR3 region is CASTNAKGARGDTIYF. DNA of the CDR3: TGTGCCAGCACCAATGCTAAGGGGGCCCGGGGAGACACCATATATTTT.

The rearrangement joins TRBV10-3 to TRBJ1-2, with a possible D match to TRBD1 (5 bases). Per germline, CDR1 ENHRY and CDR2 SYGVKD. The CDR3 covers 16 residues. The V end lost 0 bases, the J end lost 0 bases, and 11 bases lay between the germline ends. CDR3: CAISESARVTNYGYTF. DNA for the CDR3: TGTGCCATCAGTGAGTCGGCCAGGGTCACTAACTATGGCTACACCTTC.

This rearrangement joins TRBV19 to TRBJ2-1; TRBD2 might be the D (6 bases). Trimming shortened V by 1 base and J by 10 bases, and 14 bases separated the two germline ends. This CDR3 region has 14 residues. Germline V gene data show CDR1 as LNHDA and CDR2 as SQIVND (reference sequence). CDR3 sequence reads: CASSIGGRMSEQFF. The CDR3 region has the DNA TGTGCCAGTAGTATAGGAGGGAGGATGTCCGAGCAGTTCTTC.

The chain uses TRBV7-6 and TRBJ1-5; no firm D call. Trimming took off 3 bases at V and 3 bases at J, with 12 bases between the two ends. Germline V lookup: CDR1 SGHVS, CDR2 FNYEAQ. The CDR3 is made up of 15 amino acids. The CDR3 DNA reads TGTGCCAGCAGCTTGGGAGGGCCGAACAATCAGCCCCAGCATTTT. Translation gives CASSLGGPNNQPQHF.

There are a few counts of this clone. This CDR3 reads CATSEPGPEGETQYF. The CDR3, as DNA: TGTGCCACCAGTGAACCTGGACCGGAGGGAGAGACCCAGTACTTC. The chain uses TRBV24-1 and TRBJ2-5; a possible D gene is TRBD2 (6 bases). The V end was cut by 4 bases, the J end by 4 bases, with 15 bases between. The CDR3 is 15 amino acids. Germline CDR1 and CDR2: KGHDR and SFDVKD.

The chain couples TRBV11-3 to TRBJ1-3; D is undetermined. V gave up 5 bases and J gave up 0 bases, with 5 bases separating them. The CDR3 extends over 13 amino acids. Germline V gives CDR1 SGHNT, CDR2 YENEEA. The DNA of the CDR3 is TGTGCCAGCAGCCCCATCTCTGGAAACACCATATATTTT. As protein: CASSPISGNTIYF.

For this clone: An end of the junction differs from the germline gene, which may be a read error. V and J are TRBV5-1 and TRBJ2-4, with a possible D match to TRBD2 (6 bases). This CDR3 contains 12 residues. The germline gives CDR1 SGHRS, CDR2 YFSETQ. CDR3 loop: CASSSGYGGGVF. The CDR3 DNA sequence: TGCGCCAGCAGCTCGGGGTATGGGGGAGGAGTCTTC.

The CDR3 loop reads CASIPTGGAQPQHF. The CDR3 coding sequence is TGTGCCAGTATCCCAACGGGGGGCGCACAGCCCCAGCATTTT. The chain links TRBV19 to TRBJ1-5; D perhaps matches TRBD1 (6 bases). The CDR3 extends over 14 amino acids. Germline assignment: CDR1 LNHDA and CDR2 SQIVND (reference sequence). V was cut by 7 bases and J by 7 bases, with 17 bases left in between.

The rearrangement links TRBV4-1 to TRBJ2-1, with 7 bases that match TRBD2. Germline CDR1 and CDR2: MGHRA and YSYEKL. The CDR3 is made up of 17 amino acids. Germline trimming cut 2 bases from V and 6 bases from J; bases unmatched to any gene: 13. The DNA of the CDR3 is TGCGCCAGCAGCCAAAGTCCCGGGGGGAACGGGGTCAATGAGCAGTTCTTC. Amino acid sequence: CASSQSPGGNGVNEQFF.

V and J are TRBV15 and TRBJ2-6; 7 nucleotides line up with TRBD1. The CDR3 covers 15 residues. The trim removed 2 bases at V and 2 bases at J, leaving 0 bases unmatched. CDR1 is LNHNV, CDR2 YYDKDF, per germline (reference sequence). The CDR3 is CATSRTGAGANVLTF. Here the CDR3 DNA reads TGTGCCACCAGCAGAACAGGGGCTGGGGCCAACGTCCTGACTTTC.